A single sample is the source of the 24 T cell receptor beta chains below, sequenced in a study of monozygotic twins with inflammatory bowel disease. Following a re-call of the 5' RACE reads, TCRdb has one entry per CDR3 protein and lacks DNA. The data show approximately 200,000 distinct CDR3 sequences, and the top ten clones hold around 7.6%. Material: blood. These receptors were taken from a human donor with ulcerative colitis or Crohn's disease, or a healthy co-twin of an affected twin (not recorded which).

This rearrangement joins TRBV7-2 to TRBJ2-7; without DNA, the TCRdb call of TRBD2 cannot be checked. CDR3 length: 14 residues. Germline V gene sequence: CDR1 SGHTA, CDR2 FQGNSA. CDR3 loop: CASSLGTTSYEQYF. The full variable domain, its missing parts supplied by reference TRBV7-2 and TRBJ2-7, is GAGVSQSPSNKVTEKGKDVELRCDPISGHTALYWYRQSLGQGLEFLIYFQGNSAPDKSGLPSDRFSAERTGGSVSTLTIQRTQQEDSAVYLCASSLGTTSYEQYFGPGTRLTVT.

The chain joins TRBV2 to TRBJ2-3; TCRdb outputs TRBD2, but without DNA this stays unchecked. Germline lookup yields CDR1 SNHLY and CDR2 FYNNEI. The CDR3 spans 16 residues. CDR3 in amino acids: CASSNKGGSFTDTQYF.

The chain is built from TRBV7-8 and TRBJ1-1. CDR3 length: 14 residues. Per the germline V gene, CDR1 is SGHVS and CDR2 is FQNEAQ. CDR3 amino acids: CASSLAGHTAEAFF.

The chain combines TRBV7-2 with TRBJ2-5; with no DNA, the TCRdb D assignment of TRBD1 cannot be verified. Germline lookup yields CDR1 SGHTA and CDR2 FQGNSA. The CDR3 runs 15 residues. The CDR3 protein is CASSLRRQGEETQYF.

This chain uses TRBV28 with TRBJ1-3; TCRdb's D call of TRBD1 is untestable without DNA. The CDR3 is 19 residues long. In germline, CDR1 is MDHEN, CDR2 SYDVKM. CDR3 in amino acids: CASSFPAGAITLSGKTIYF.

The chain is built from TRBV5-1 and TRBJ1-6; the D gene TCRdb calls, TRBD1, cannot be checked with no DNA. CDR1 and CDR2 from the germline V gene are SGHRS and YFSETQ. This CDR3 has 14 residues. CDR3 region: CACSSGGAHSPLHF.

This chain connects TRBV20-1 to TRBJ1-4; TCRdb indicates TRBD1, and absent DNA this call remains unverified. This CDR3 is built from 14 residues. CDR1 is DFQATT, CDR2 SNEGSKA, per germline (reference sequence). This chain's CDR3 is CSARGGGLNEKLFF.

The CDR3 sequence: CASSPPLGQASTDTQYF. This sequence joins TRBV28 and TRBJ2-3; TCRdb gives TRBD1 as the D gene, but with no DNA this cannot be confirmed. The CDR3 covers 17 residues. Germline values: CDR1 MDHEN, CDR2 SYDVKM.

V gene TRBV30 combines with J gene TRBJ1-6. In germline, CDR1 is GTSNPN, CDR2 SVGIG (reference sequence). This CDR3 contains 14 residues. CDR3 region: CAWNLVGVNSPLHF.

The rearrangement uses TRBV5-1 and TRBJ2-2. The CDR3 spans 14 residues. Germline assignment: CDR1 SGHRS and CDR2 YFSETQ. The CDR3 here is CASSLGQNTGELFF. Full variable domain (missing parts from reference TRBV5-1 and TRBJ2-2): KAGVTQTPRYLIKTRGQQVTLSCSPISGHRSVSWYQQTPGQGLQFLFEYFSETQRNKGNFPGRFSGRQFSNSRSEMNVSTLELGDSALYLCASSLGQNTGELFFGEGSRLTVL.

J is TRBJ2-1 and V is TRBV7-6; TCRdb designates TRBD1, a call that cannot be tested without DNA. The CDR3 is 14 amino acids. CDR1 SGHVS and CDR2 FNYEAQ come from the germline V gene. The CDR3 is CASSLVALGGEQFF.

The gene calls are TRBV3-1 and TRBJ2-3; checking the TCRdb D call of TRBD2 is not possible without DNA. CDR1 and CDR2 (germline): LGHDT, YNNKEL (reference sequence). This CDR3 region has 18 residues. CDR3 protein: CASSQVAGGSQSADTQYF.

J is TRBJ1-2 and V is TRBV12-3 or TRBV12-4; TCRdb indicates TRBD1, and absent DNA this call remains unverified. This CDR3 has 14 amino acids. The CDR3 here is CASRETGENYGYTF.

The rearrangement joins TRBV30 to TRBJ1-5; TCRdb proposes TRBD1, but this gene call is untestable without DNA. CDR1 and CDR2 (germline): GTSNPN, SVGIG (reference sequence). The CDR3 totals 15 residues. The CDR3 loop reads CAWSQGSNSNQPQHF.

This rearrangement joins TRBV19 to TRBJ2-5; TCRdb lists TRBD2, though no DNA is available to test this call. This CDR3 has 16 residues. CDR1 is LNHDA, CDR2 SQIVND, per germline (reference sequence). The CDR3 protein is CASSIALAGGQETQYF.

The chain couples TRBV5-5 to TRBJ2-6; the TCRdb call, TRBD1, lacks DNA for checking. The CDR3 runs 15 residues. The germline V gene encodes CDR1 SGHKS and CDR2 YYEKEE (reference sequence). This chain's CDR3 is CASSFGGTGANVLTF.

CDR3 residues: CASRDGESTDTQYF. The rearrangement joins TRBV5-1 to TRBJ2-3. CDR3 length: 14 amino acids. In germline, CDR1 is SGHRS, CDR2 YFSETQ. Together with reference TRBV5-1 and TRBJ2-3, the CDR3 gives the full variable domain: KAGVTQTPRYLIKTRGQQVTLSCSPISGHRSVSWYQQTPGQGLQFLFEYFSETQRNKGNFPGRFSGRQFSNSRSEMNVSTLELGDSALYLCASRDGESTDTQYFGPGTRLTVL.

This CDR3 is CASSLRIVDYTF. This chain connects TRBV7-9 to TRBJ1-2. The germline gives CDR1 SEHNR, CDR2 FQNEAQ (reference sequence). The CDR3 runs 12 residues.

V gene TRBV5-1 combines with J gene TRBJ1-4. Germline CDR1 is SGHRS and CDR2 is YFSETQ. The CDR3 covers 15 residues. CDR3 sequence: CASSPLPNGNEKLFF.

The chain has TRBV24-1 and TRBJ2-1; TCRdb's D gene call, TRBD2, goes unchecked for lack of DNA. The CDR3 runs 14 residues. Germline V gene sequence: CDR1 KGHDR, CDR2 SFDVKD. CDR3 in amino acids: CATEASGIYNEQFF.

V usage is TRBV5-1 and J usage is TRBJ1-5. CDR3 length: 15 amino acids. CDR1 and CDR2 (germline): SGHRS, YFSETQ. CDR3 region: CASSLGLHDNQPQHF.

The chain recombines TRBV7-3 with TRBJ2-3; TCRdb proposes TRBD2, but this gene call is untestable without DNA. CDR1 and CDR2 from the germline V gene are SGHTA and FQGTGA. The CDR3 runs to 19 residues. The chain's CDR3 is CASSQSPESSGGATDTQYF.

This sequence joins TRBV9 and TRBJ1-5; as DNA is missing, the TRBD1 call by TCRdb cannot be tested. This CDR3 has 14 amino acids. The germline CDR1 and CDR2 sequences are SGDLS and YYNGEE. The chain's CDR3 is CASSSEGRSQPQHF. The variable domain in full, completed from reference TRBV9 and TRBJ1-5, reads DSGVTQTPKHLITATGQRVTLRCSPRSGDLSVYWYQQSLDQGLQFLIQYYNGEERAKGNILERFSAQQFPDLHSELNLSSLELGDSALYFCASSSEGRSQPQHFGDGTRLSIL.

The rearrangement links TRBV7-9 to TRBJ1-1. The germline V gene encodes CDR1 SEHNR and CDR2 FQNEAQ (reference sequence). The CDR3 is 12 residues long. CDR3 amino acids: CASSREWAEAFF.